The entry below describes one TCR beta chain. This clonotype was observed once. Its antigen remains unidentified. The junction differs from germline at one of its ends, possibly a read error. A constant-region primer and ProtoScript II reverse transcriptase were used to reverse-transcribe TCRbeta-specific cDNA from approximately 500 ng total RNA. Three nested multiplex PCR rounds, following a slightly modified ARM-PCR procedure, were used to build the TCRbeta libraries. Each of the first two PCR rounds ran for about 10 cycles and used multiplex TRBV1-TRBV30 forward primers together with a Cbeta reverse primer. Sample barcodes and Illumina adapters were added in a final 25-cycle PCR with Deep VentR polymerase. Before sequencing, amplicons of 200-500 bp were gel-purified using a QIAquick gel extraction kit. The TCRbeta amplicons were sequenced with 250-bp paired-end reads on an Illumina HiSeq 2500. The source study handled its data this way. Quality trimming of reads was performed with Trimmomatic v0.33, and paired reads were merged with FLASH v1.2.11 so that full CDR3 sequences could be recovered. V, D and J germline segments were assigned to the rearranged TCRbeta sequences using MiGEC v1.2.1b. Clonotype statistics, along with Shannon-Wiener diversity indices, were calculated using VDJtools v1.0.0. To reduce sampling bias, subsequent analyses other than the diversity analysis used only the 250 most abundant clonotypes in each sample. TCRdb reworked the public reads: Q25 trimming with fastp, MiXCR clone assembly, productive beta chains retained. Every CDR3 protein is listed once, alongside the most common genes and DNA of its rows. The V and J calls were determined by TCRdb, not by the authors. The sample table holds about 180,000 distinct CDR3 sequences, of which roughly three fifths were seen once. Approximately 70% of the sample lies in the top ten.

TRIzol reagent was used to extract blood RNA from unsorted whole blood, while the DNeasy Blood & Tissue kit provided the germline DNA. Patients had chronic HBV infection and were treatment-naive at sampling. Before surgery, roughly 4.2 milliliters of peripheral blood were drawn into K2EDTA tubes. The sample is drawn from a study of tumor-infiltrating lymphocytes in primary liver carcinoma (dated by TCRdb to 2016 to 2017). For the study in its entirety: Between November 2015 and early 2016, a handful of patients in China with histopathologically diagnosed primary liver carcinoma had surgical resection. Of the five patients (three men and two women, aged 30 to 69 years), four had hepatocellular carcinoma and one had combined HCC and intrahepatic cholangiocarcinoma. Tumors of the five patients were stage T1-T3 N0M0 with maximum diameters of roughly 4.2 to 11 cm. Each sample produced about 3.5 to 7.13 million productive TCRbeta reads, and read depth showed no significant difference between tissue types. TCRbeta repertoire sequencing, expression microarrays and whole-exome sequencing were combined in the study across five regions of each liver tumor, with adjacent normal tissue and blood also included. A total of around 35 specimens from 5 patients, comprising roughly 25 tumor regions, 5 adjacent noncancerous liver tissues and 5 peripheral blood samples, were covered by TCRbeta repertoire sequencing. Reproducibility between technical replicate repertoires was high, with correlation coefficients above 0.98 and mean shared-clone rates roughly 0.87. Broader findings and caveats from the paper: The top 250 clones accounted for a significantly greater share of the repertoire in tumors than in blood (p = 0.039). Repertoire overlap was found to be higher between tumor regions (mean roughly 35%) than between tumor-adjacent (around 17%) or tumor-blood (around 15%) pairs, consistent with antigen-driven expansion. Only the TCR beta chain was sequenced, so true repertoire diversity is likely underestimated because unpaired alpha chains were not captured. Since the samples were bulk and unsorted, there was no way to compare CD4+ and CD8+ T cell repertoires. The study included only four to six patients, and the authors note findings should be validated in a larger study.

Its CDR3 holds 15 amino acids, cysteine through phenylalanine. Solely the CDR3 DNA is kept, with 45 bases framed from the first base. The sequence derives from a man aged 40-55 years with primary liver carcinoma and hepatitis B virus infection. The chain links TRBV12-3 or TRBV12-4 with TRBJ1-5, with the D gene uncertain. The specimen sequenced was peripheral blood. The CDR3 loop reads CASSLALAGNKPQHF. The nucleotides read TGTGCCAGCAGTTTAGCGCTGGCTGGCAATAAGCCCCAGCATTTT.